These 6 T cell receptor beta chains were sequenced from one sample in a study of cytomegalovirus exposure and HLA in healthy donors. Generated by immunoSEQ multiplex PCR, the TCRdb table keeps only in-frame clones and is missing some. The sample lists about 130,000 clones; over 90% were seen once. Sequenced sample: PBMCs. The source of these receptors is a woman aged 18-29 years in good health and CMV-seronegative.

CDR3 in DNA: TGTGCCAGCAGTGACAGGGCGGACACCGGGGAGCTGTTTTTT. Translating it yields CASSDRADTGELFF. This sequence joins TRBV6-5 and TRBJ2-2; TRBD1 agrees at 7 bases. The CDR3 runs 14 residues. CDR1 and CDR2 (germline): MNHEY, SVGAGI. Trimming at V came to 5 bases and at J to 3 bases, leaving 3 bases not matched to a gene.

The chain couples TRBV5-1 to TRBJ2-7; the match to TRBD2 covers 14 bases. The CDR3 consists of 16 residues. Germline V gene data show CDR1 as SGHRS and CDR2 as YFSETQ. Germline trimming cut 2 bases from V and 4 bases from J; bases unmatched to any gene: 5. The CDR3 sequence: CASSFGLAGGYYEQYF. The CDR3 DNA is TGCGCCAGCAGCTTTGGACTAGCGGGGGGATATTACGAGCAGTACTTC.

This clone was observed a single time. The chain employs TRBV7-3 and TRBJ2-7; a possible D gene is TRBD2 (6 bases). The V gene's germline CDR1 is SGHTA and CDR2 FQGTGA. Trimming removed 2 bases from V and 4 bases from J, with 9 bases in between. The CDR3 extends over 13 amino acids. The CDR3 loop reads CASSLGGVYEQYF. As DNA, the CDR3 is TGTGCCAGCAGCTTAGGCGGGGTTTACGAGCAGTACTTC.

This clone was counted once. The chain uses TRBV11-2 and TRBJ2-7, with a possible D match to TRBD1 (5 bases). Trimming removed 2 bases from V and 2 bases from J, with 13 bases in between. The CDR3 covers 15 residues. Germline V gene lookup returns CDR1 SGHAT and CDR2 FQNNGV. In DNA form, the CDR3 reads TGTGCCAGCAGCTTATCGACAGACCCAACCTACGAGCAGTACTTC. This sequence encodes CASSLSTDPTYEQYF. The full variable domain, rest sourced from reference TRBV11-2 and TRBJ2-7, is EAGVAQSPRYKIIEKRQSVAFWCNPISGHATLYWYQQILGQGPKLLIQFQNNGVVDDSQLPKDRFSAERLKGVDSTLKIQPAKLEDSAVYLCASSLSTDPTYEQYFGPGTRLTVT.

The chain has TRBV27 and TRBJ2-7; 10 nucleotides match TRBD1. The CDR3 spans 14 residues. The junction had 7 bases not matched to a gene; V was cut back by 6 bases and J by 5 bases. Germline CDR1 is MNHEY and CDR2 is SMNVEV (reference sequence). The CDR3 DNA sequence: TGTGCCAGCAGCAGGGACAGGGGTTGGAACGAGCAGTACTTC. Protein: CASSRDRGWNEQYF.

V usage is TRBV11-2 and J usage is TRBJ2-2; 8 nucleotides line up with TRBD2. The CDR3 spans 18 residues. Germline CDR1 reads SGHAT; CDR2 reads FQNNGV. The ends lost 2 bases at V and 2 bases at J; junction bases unmatched: 10. The CDR3 nucleotides read TGTGCCAGCAGCTTAAGTTGGGCCCGGGAGGGAAACACCGGGGAGCTGTTTTTT. This sequence encodes CASSLSWAREGNTGELFF.